This record looks at one T cell receptor (beta chain) sequence and its context. Clones were sequenced by immunoSEQ multiplex PCR, and TCRdb holds only the in-frame ones, with some missing. The table lists approximately 56,000 clones, around 80% of them singletons, with 20% to 30% in the top ten. Trimming cost V 6 bases and J 9 bases, with 11 bases left between them. Per germline, CDR1 MNHNS and CDR2 SASEGT. This CDR3 has 11 amino acids. These data belong to a study of blood T cell repertoires in COVID-19. This clonotype originated in a woman aged 80 or over with COVID-19, enrolled during active disease. What was sequenced was peripheral blood. The V call is TRBV6-1, the J call TRBJ1-2; a weak D match, TRBD1 (6 bases). CDR3: CASSTQGRYTF. CDR3 bases: TGTGCCAGCAGCACCCAGGGGCGCTACACCTTC.